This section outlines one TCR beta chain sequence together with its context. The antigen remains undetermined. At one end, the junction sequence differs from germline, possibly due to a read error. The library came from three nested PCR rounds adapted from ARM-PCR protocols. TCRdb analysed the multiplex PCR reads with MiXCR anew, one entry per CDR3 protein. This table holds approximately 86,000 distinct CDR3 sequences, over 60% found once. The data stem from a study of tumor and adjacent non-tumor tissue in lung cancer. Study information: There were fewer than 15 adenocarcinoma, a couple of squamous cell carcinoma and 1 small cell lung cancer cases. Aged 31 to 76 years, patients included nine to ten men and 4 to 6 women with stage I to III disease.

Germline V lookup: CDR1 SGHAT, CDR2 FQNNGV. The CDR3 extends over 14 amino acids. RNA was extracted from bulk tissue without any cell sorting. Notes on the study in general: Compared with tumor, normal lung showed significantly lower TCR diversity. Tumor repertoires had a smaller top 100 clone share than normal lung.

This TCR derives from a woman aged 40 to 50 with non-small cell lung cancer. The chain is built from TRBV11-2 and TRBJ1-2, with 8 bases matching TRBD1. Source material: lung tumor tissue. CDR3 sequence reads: CASSLGTGNYDYIF. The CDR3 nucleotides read TGTGCCAGCAGCTTGGGGACAGGAAACTATGATTACATCTTC.